The rows below give T cell receptor beta chains drawn from one sample of a study of Graves' ophthalmopathy and Graves' hyperthyroidism. MiXCR was run by TCRdb on the multiplex PCR reads, yielding one entry per CDR3 protein. The table shows 400,000 to 450,000 distinct CDR3 sequences, with around 21% occurring only once. Sequencing was done on a sample of peripheral blood. The receptors here all came from a woman under 30 with stable Graves' hyperthyroidism. CDR3s include the opening cysteine and the closing phenylalanine or tryptophan. A D gene is named only where the DNA matches it firmly. The size field is filled for only some rows; it gives once, few, many or a size class.

CDR3 length,clone size,V gene,J gene,D gene,CDR3 DNA,CDR3 protein
12,many,TRBV6-1,TRBJ2-7,.,TGTGCCGTCTCACTGGTCCTCAGGGAGCAGTACTTC,CAVSLVLREQYF
16,once,TRBV20-1,TRBJ2-4,TRBD2,TGCAGTGCTAGAGATCTGGCGGGAGCTGCCAAAAACATTCAGTACTTC,CSARDLAGAAKNIQYF
18,many,TRBV14,TRBJ2-5,TRBD2,TGTGCCAGCAGCTACCAACTAGCGGGAGGGCCGCTGGCAGAGACCCAGTACTTC,CASSYQLAGGPLAETQYF
13,many,TRBV7-9,TRBJ2-7,TRBD1,TGTGCCAGCAGAAGGGACAGGGGGGACGAGCAGTACTTC,CASRRDRGDEQYF
15,.,TRBV6-1,TRBJ2-7,TRBD1,TGTGCCAGCATCCTCTACGGGACAGCAATCTACGAGCAGTACTTC,CASILYGTAIYEQYF
15,.,TRBV24-1,TRBJ2-1,.,TGTGCCACCAGTGATTTTACGGGAAGCTACAATGAGCAGTTCTTC,CATSDFTGSYNEQFF
12,many,TRBV29-1,TRBJ2-7,TRBD2,TGCAGCGTACTAGCGGGGACCTACGAGCAGTACTTC,CSVLAGTYEQYF
13,once,TRBV28,TRBJ1-2,.,TGTGCCAGCAGCGACGATGTTTTCTATGGCTACACCTTC,CASSDDVFYGYTF
13,many,TRBV27,TRBJ1-1,.,TGTGCCAGCAGTTATTTAGGGGGTGGTGAAGCTTTCTTT,CASSYLGGGEAFF
19,few,TRBV4-1,TRBJ2-6,.,TGCGCCAGCAGCTATCCCCTCGTCGGAGGGGGCGCTGGGGCCAACGTCCTGACTTTC,CASSYPLVGGGAGANVLTF
18,.,TRBV11-2,TRBJ2-7,.,TGTGCCAGCAGCTCCGCCGGGGGGCGGGCCGGCATCTCCTACGAGCAGTACTTC,CASSSAGGRAGISYEQYF
16,many,TRBV2,TRBJ1-6,TRBD1,TGTGCCAGCAGTGAAGGACAGGGGGCGATCGATTCACCCCTCCACTTT,CASSEGQGAIDSPLHF
14,.,TRBV28,TRBJ2-7,TRBD1,TGTGCCAGCTGGTCCGGGACAGGGGCCTACGAGCAGTACTTC,CASWSGTGAYEQYF
12,many,TRBV30,TRBJ1-1,.,TGTGCCTGGAGGGACTGGAACACTGAAGCTTTCTTT,CAWRDWNTEAFF
14,many,TRBV6-2/TRBV6-3,TRBJ1-1,TRBD1,TGTGCCAGCTGTCGACAGGGGTTCGTCACTGAAGCTTTCTTT,CASCRQGFVTEAFF
15,.,TRBV7-8,TRBJ2-7,TRBD2,TGTGCCAGCAGCTCTTGGACTAGCGGGGAATACGAGCAGTACTTC,CASSSWTSGEYEQYF